Below, 2 T cell receptor beta chains from the same sample are listed, as sequenced in a study of blood T cells in healthy people across ages (dated by TCRdb to the mid-2010s). The library was built by means of 5' RACE. TCRdb lists the instrument as Illumina HiSeq 2500. The second PCR ran for roughly 6 to 11 cycles and used a J-beta primer mix along with a sample-barcoded 5' primer. TCRdb reprocessed the public reads (quality trimming at Q25 with fastp, clone calling with MiXCR) and kept in-frame beta chains. Identical CDR3 proteins give one entry, which carries the most common genes and DNA. The sample table contains about 1,600,000 distinct CDR3 sequences; only one count was recorded for 35% to 45% of them. Roughly 7.7% of the sample is held by the ten biggest clonotypes. The sequenced sample was blood. These TCRs come from a woman under 30 in good health.

This clonotype occurred a few times. The chain uses TRBV27 and TRBJ2-7; either TRBD1 or TRBD2 may fit D (6 bases each). V was clipped by 5 bases and J by 2 bases, with 16 bases between them. The CDR3 has 15 amino acids. In germline, CDR1 is MNHEY, CDR2 SMNVEV (reference sequence). The CDR3 is CASSAALGGPYEQYF. CDR3 in DNA: TGTGCCAGCAGTGCCGCGCTTGGGGGGCCCTACGAGCAGTACTTC.

The chain employs TRBV29-1 and TRBJ2-3, with D possibly TRBD1 on 5 matching bases. V lost 0 bases and J lost 2, with 15 bases in between. CDR3 length: 16 amino acids. The germline gives CDR1 SQVTM, CDR2 ANQGSEA. The CDR3 region has the DNA TGCAGCGTTGAAGATGACAGCCCCTTCCTCACAGATACGCAGTATTTT. Residues: CSVEDDSPFLTDTQYF.